The 4 T cell receptor beta chains listed next were all sequenced from one sample in a study of Japanese encephalitis immunity and Zika vaccine responses. From the 5' RACE reads, TCRdb called clonotypes with MiXCR, one entry per CDR3 protein. The sample includes 230 or so distinct CDR3 sequences, over 3% seen only once; the top ten take more than 25%. For 6 days, PBMCs labeled with CFSE were cultured with peptide pools at roughly 1 ug/mL each. Unfixed live CD56-CD19-CD16-CD3+CD4+ CFSE-low cells were sorted as proliferating CD4 T cells. This specimen consisted of antigen-activated CD4+ T cells from blood, cultured, obtained during a Zika inactivated vaccine study. These receptors came from an adult woman who received an inactivated Zika virus vaccine.

Within the sample, this clonotype is hyperexpanded. The V call is TRBV12-3 or TRBV12-4, the J call TRBJ1-1; a weak D match, TRBD1 (5 bases). The CDR3 covers 13 residues. Deletions cut 1 base from V and 3 bases from J, with 6 bases between. CDR3 sequence: CASSLEGDTEAFF. In nucleotides, the CDR3 is TGTGCCAGCAGTTTAGAAGGGGACACTGAAGCTTTCTTT.

This clonotype is labeled medium-sized. The V and J genes are TRBV5-1 and TRBJ1-2; D unresolved. Between the trimmed V and J ends, which lost 0 bases and 4 bases, there was a span of 10 bases. The CDR3 extends over 14 amino acids. Germline V lookup: CDR1 SGHRS, CDR2 YFSETQ. Here the CDR3 DNA reads TGCGCCAGCAGCTTGGAAACAAGCGGCTATGGCTACACCTTC. Its translation: CASSLETSGYGYTF.

In its sample, this clonotype is medium-sized. J is TRBJ2-2 and V is TRBV6-2 or TRBV6-3; 8 nucleotides align to TRBD2. The CDR3 spans 17 residues. J was trimmed by 4 bases and V by 3 bases; bases with no gene match: 10. The germline CDR1 and CDR2 sequences are MNHEY and SVGEGT. The CDR3 spells CASSYETTSGTTGELFF. The CDR3 DNA follows: TGTGCCAGCAGTTATGAAACTACTAGCGGAACCACCGGGGAGCTGTTTTTT.

This clonotype ranks as medium-sized. The rearrangement links TRBV5-1 to TRBJ2-5; 7 bases map to TRBD1. Looked up from germline, CDR1 is SGHRS and CDR2 is YFSETQ. The CDR3 has 13 residues. Trimming at V came to 5 bases and at J to 3 bases, leaving 4 bases not matched to a gene. CDR3 amino acids: CASRVGGEETQYF. DNA of the CDR3: TGCGCCAGCAGGGTAGGGGGCGAAGAGACCCAGTACTTC.